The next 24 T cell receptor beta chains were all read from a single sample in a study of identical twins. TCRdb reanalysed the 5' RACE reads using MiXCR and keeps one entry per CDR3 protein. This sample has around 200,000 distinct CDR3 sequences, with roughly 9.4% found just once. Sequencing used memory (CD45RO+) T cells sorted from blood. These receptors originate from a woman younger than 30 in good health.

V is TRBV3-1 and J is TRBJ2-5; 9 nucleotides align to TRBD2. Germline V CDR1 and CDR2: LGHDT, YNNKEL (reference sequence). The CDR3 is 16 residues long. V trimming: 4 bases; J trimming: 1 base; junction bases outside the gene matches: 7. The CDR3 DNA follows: TGTGCCAGCAGCCCCCGAGCGGGAGGTATCCAAGAGACCCAGTACTTC. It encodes CASSPRAGGIQETQYF.

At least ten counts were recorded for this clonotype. This chain's CDR3 is CASSLVTGGESEQYF. The DNA for the CDR3 is TGTGCCAGCAGTTTAGTGACAGGGGGTGAGAGCGAGCAGTACTTC. The chain uses TRBV12-3 or TRBV12-4 and TRBJ2-7; 9 bases fit TRBD1. The CDR3 runs to 15 residues. V was pared by 1 base and J by 6 bases, with 7 bases of the junction left unmatched.

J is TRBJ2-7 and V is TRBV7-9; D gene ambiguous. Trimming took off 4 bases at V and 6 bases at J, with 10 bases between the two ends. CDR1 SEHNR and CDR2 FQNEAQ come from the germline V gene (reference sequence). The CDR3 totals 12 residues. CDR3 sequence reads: CASSYLDVEQYF. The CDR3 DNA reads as TGTGCCAGCAGCTACCTGGACGTCGAGCAGTACTTC.

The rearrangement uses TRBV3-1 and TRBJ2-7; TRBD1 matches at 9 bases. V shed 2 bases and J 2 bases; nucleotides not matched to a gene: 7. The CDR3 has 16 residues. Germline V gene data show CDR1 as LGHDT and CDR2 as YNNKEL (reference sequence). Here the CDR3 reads CASSQRPGQGTYEQYF. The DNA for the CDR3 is TGTGCCAGCAGCCAACGACCGGGACAGGGCACCTACGAGCAGTACTTC.

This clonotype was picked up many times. CDR3 in amino acids: CSASRVEGNQPQHF. CDR3 nucleotides: TGCAGTGCTAGCAGGGTGGAGGGCAATCAGCCCCAGCATTTT. The rearrangement links TRBV20-1 to TRBJ1-5; D perhaps matches TRBD1 (5 bases). This CDR3 is 14 amino acids long. Per the germline V gene, CDR1 is DFQATT and CDR2 is SNEGSKA (reference sequence). The V and J ends lost 3 bases and 2 bases respectively, with 11 bases between them.

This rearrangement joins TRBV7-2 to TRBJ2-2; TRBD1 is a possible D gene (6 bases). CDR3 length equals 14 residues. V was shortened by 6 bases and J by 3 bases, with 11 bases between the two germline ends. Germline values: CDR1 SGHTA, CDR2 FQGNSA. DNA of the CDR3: TGTGCCAGCAGTCCGGGACACTACACCGGGGAGCTGTTTTTT. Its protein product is CASSPGHYTGELFF. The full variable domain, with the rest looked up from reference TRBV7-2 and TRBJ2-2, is GAGVSQSPSNKVTEKGKDVELRCDPISGHTALYWYRQSLGQGLEFLIYFQGNSAPDKSGLPSDRFSAERTGGSVSTLTIQRTQQEDSAVYLCASSPGHYTGELFFGEGSRLTVL.

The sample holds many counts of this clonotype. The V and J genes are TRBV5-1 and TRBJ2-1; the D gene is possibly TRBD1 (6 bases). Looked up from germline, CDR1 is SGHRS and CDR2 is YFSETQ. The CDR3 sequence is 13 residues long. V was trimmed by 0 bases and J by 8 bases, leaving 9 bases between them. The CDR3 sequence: CASSLGTVYEQFF. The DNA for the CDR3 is TGCGCCAGCAGCTTGGGGACAGTTTATGAGCAGTTCTTC.

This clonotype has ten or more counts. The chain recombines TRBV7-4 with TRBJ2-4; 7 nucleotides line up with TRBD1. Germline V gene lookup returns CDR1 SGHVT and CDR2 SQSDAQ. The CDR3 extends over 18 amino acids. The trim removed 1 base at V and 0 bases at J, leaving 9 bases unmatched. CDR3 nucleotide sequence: TGTGCCAGCAGCTTAGAGGTTCTACAGGGGCTAGCCAAAAACATTCAGTACTTC. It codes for CASSLEVLQGLAKNIQYF.

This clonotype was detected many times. The CDR3 sequence is CASSIGQGMGETQYF. The CDR3 nucleotides read TGTGCCAGCAGCATAGGACAGGGGATGGGGGAGACCCAGTACTTC. The rearrangement joins TRBV12-3 or TRBV12-4 to TRBJ2-5; 9 nucleotides line up with TRBD1. This CDR3 is 15 amino acids long. V gave up 6 bases and J gave up 5 bases; unmatched junction bases: 10.

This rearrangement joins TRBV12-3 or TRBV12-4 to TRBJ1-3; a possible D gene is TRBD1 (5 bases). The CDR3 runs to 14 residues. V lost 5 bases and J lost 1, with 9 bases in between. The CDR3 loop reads CASSTTGSGNTIYF. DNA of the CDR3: TGTGCCAGCAGTACAACAGGTTCTGGAAACACCATATATTTT.

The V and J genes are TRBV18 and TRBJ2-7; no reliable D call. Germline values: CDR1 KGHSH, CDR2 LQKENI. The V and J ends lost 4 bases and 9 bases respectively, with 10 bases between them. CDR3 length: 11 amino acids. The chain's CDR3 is CASSLVGPQYF. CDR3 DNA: TGTGCCAGCTCACTCGTCGGGCCGCAGTACTTC.

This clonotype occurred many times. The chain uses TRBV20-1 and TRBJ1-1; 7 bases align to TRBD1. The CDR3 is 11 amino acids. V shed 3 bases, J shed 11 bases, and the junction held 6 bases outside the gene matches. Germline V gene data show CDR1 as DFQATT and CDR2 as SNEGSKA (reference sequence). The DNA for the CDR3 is TGCAGTGCTAGCCAGGGGGTCTGGGCTTTCTTT. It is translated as CSASQGVWAFF.

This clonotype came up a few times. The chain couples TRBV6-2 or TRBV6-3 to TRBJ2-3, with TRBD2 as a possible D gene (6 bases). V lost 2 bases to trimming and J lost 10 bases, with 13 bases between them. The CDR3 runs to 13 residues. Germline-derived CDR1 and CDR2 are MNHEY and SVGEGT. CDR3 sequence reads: CASSYPLAVAQYF. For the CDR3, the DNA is TGTGCCAGCAGTTACCCACTAGCTGTGGCGCAGTATTTT.

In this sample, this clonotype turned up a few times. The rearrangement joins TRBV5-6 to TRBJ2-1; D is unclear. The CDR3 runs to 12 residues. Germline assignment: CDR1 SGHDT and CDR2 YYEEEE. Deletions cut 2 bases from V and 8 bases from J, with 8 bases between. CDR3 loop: CASSFVRDEQFF. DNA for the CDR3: TGTGCCAGCAGCTTCGTAAGGGATGAGCAGTTCTTC.

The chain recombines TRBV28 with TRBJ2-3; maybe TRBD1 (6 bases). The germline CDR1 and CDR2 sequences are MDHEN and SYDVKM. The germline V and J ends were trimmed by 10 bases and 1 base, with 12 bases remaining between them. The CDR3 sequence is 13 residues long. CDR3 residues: CAIQGEGTDTQYF. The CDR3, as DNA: TGTGCCATACAGGGCGAGGGCACAGATACGCAGTATTTT.

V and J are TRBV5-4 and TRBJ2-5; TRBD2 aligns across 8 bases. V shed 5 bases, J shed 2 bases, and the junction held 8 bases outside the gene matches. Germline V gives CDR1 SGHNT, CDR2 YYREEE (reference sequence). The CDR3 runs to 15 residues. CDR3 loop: CASSSPGLVQETQYF. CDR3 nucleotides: TGTGCCAGCAGTAGTCCGGGACTAGTACAAGAGACCCAGTACTTC.

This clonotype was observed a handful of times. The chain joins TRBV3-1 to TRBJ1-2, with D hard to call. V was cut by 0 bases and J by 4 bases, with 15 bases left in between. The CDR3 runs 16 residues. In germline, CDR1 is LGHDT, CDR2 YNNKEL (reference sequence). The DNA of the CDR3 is TGTGCCAGCAGCCAAGATTCGGGCAGGAGGACCTATGGCTACACCTTC. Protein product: CASSQDSGRRTYGYTF. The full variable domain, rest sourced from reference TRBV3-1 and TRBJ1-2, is DTAVSQTPKYLVTQMGNDKSIKCEQNLGHDTMYWYKQDSKKFLKIMFSYNNKELIINETVPNRFSPKSPDKAHLNLHINSLELGDSAVYFCASSQDSGRRTYGYTFGSGTRLTVV.

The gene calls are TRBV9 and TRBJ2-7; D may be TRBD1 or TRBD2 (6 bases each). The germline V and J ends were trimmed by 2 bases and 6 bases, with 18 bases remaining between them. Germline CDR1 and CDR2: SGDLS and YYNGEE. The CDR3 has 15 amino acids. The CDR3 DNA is TGTGCCAGCAGCGTCACCGGGACTTCCAGGGGCGAGCAGTACTTC. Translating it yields CASSVTGTSRGEQYF.

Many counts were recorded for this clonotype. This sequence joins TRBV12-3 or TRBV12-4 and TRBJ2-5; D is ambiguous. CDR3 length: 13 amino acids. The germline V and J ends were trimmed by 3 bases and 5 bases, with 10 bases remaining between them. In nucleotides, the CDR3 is TGTGCCAGCAGTTTCGGTAGTTATGAGACCCAGTACTTC. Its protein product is CASSFGSYETQYF.

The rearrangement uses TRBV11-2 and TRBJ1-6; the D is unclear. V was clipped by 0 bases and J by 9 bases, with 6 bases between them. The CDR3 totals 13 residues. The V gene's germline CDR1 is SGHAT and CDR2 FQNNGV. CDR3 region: CASSLDYSSPLHF. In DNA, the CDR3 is TGTGCCAGCAGCTTAGATTATTCTTCACCCCTCCACTTT.

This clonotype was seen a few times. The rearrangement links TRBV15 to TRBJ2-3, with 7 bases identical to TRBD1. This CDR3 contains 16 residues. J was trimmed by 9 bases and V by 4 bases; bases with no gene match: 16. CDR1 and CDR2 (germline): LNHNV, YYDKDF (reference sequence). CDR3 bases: TGTGCCACCAGCACGCCGGGACAGAACCTCGGAAGGACGCAGTATTTT. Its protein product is CATSTPGQNLGRTQYF.

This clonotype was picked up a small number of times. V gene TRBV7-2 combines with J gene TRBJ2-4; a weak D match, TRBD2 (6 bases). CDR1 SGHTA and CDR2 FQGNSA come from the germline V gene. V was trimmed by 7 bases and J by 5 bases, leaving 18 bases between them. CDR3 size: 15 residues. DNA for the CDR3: TGTGCCAGCACCCGGAGATTCGGGGGTGAAAACATTCAGTACTTC. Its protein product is CASTRRFGGENIQYF. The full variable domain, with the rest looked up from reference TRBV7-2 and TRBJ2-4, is GAGVSQSPSNKVTEKGKDVELRCDPISGHTALYWYRQSLGQGLEFLIYFQGNSAPDKSGLPSDRFSAERTGGSVSTLTIQRTQQEDSAVYLCASTRRFGGENIQYFGAGTRLSVL.

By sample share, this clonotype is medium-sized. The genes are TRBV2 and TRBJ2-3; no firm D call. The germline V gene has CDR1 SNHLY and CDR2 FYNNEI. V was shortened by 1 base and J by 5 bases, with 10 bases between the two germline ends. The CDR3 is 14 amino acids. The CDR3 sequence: CASSEGLVGDTQYF. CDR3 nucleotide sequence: TGTGCCAGCAGTGAAGGATTAGTAGGAGATACGCAGTATTTT.

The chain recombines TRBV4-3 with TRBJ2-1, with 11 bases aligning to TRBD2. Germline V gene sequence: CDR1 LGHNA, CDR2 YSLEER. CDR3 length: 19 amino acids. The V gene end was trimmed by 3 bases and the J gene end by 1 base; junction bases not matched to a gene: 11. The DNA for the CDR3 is TGCGCCAGCAGCCAGGCGTACCTAGCGGGAGGAGGGTCCTACAATGAGCAGTTCTTC. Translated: CASSQAYLAGGGSYNEQFF.